A single sample gave rise to the 5 T cell receptor beta chains below, sequenced in a study of T cells in Graves' hyperthyroidism and ophthalmopathy. The TCR beta CDR3 regions underwent amplification using RNA transcripts as the source. HTBI primers were used for first-round RT-PCR of the TCR CDR3. A single record per CDR3 protein comes from TCRdb applying MiXCR to the multiplex PCR reads. The sample comprises 200,000 to 300,000 distinct CDR3 sequences, about a sixth of which are singletons, and 28% rests with the top ten. Sequencing was performed on blood. The receptor set was obtained from a young woman with Graves' ophthalmopathy.

Many counts were recorded for this clonotype. The chain uses TRBV28 and TRBJ2-7; TRBD2 matches at 13 bases. CDR3 length: 17 amino acids. The junction had 6 bases not matched to a gene; V was cut back by 3 bases and J by 1 base. The germline CDR1 and CDR2 sequences are MDHEN and SYDVKM. CDR3 sequence reads: CASSLGLAGPPSYEQYF. The CDR3 DNA is TGTGCCAGCAGTTTGGGACTAGCGGGGCCCCCTTCCTACGAGCAGTACTTC.

Note on this clonotype: A single base separates this from a much larger clone, so it may be a read error. The chain carries TRBV4-3 and TRBJ1-3; no definite D call. Germline-derived CDR1 and CDR2 are LGHNA and YSLEER. This CDR3 is 16 amino acids long. The CDR3 region is CANSQAVQSSGNTIYF. The CDR3 bases are TGCGCCAACAGCCAAGCCGTACAGTCCTCTGGAAACACCATATATTTT.

A single count supports this clonotype. Written as DNA, the CDR3 is TGTGCCATCAGCGGGAGCAATGAGCAGTACTTC. This gives the protein CAISGSNEQYF. The chain links TRBV10-3 to TRBJ2-1; tentative D call: TRBD2 (6 bases). The J call may be wrong; the DNA end is better matched by TRBJ2-7. CDR1 is ENHRY, CDR2 SYGVKD, per germline. The CDR3 is made up of 11 amino acids.

V gene TRBV28 combines with J gene TRBJ1-5; D is perhaps TRBD1 (5 bases). The CDR3 contains 16 residues. V gave up 6 bases and J gave up 2 bases, with 17 bases separating them. Per germline, CDR1 MDHEN and CDR2 SYDVKM. The chain's CDR3 is CASRPSGHSGNQPQHF. CDR3 nucleotides: TGTGCCAGCAGGCCCTCAGGGCATAGTGGCAATCAGCCCCAGCATTTT.

At least ten counts were recorded for this clonotype. The V gene is TRBV5-1, the J gene TRBJ2-7; 16 bases are shared with TRBD2. Trimming removed 4 bases from V and 3 bases from J; junction bases left unmatched: 7. From germline, CDR1 is SGHRS and CDR2 YFSETQ. The CDR3 has 17 residues. In nucleotides, the CDR3 is TGCGCCAGCAGCCCCGGGACTAGCGGGAGGGTCGTCTACGAGCAGTACTTC. This encodes CASSPGTSGRVVYEQYF.